The count of the clone carrying this T cell receptor (beta chain) is one. Controls scored 5 or less on a depressive symptom inventory and never had mood disorders. Participants with major medical conditions, Axis I/II comorbidities, regular medication or illicit drug use were excluded. From thawed PBMCs, CD4+ T cells were purified by negative selection. This table comes from immunoSEQ multiplex PCR, and its TCRdb copy is limited to in-frame clones, with some not included. This table holds just over 20,000 clones, roughly 93% found once. The data stem from a study of untreated major depressive disorder. The CDR3 length is 16 residues. Trimming took 2 bases from V and 3 from J, leaving 14 bases between them. Germline V lookup: CDR1 LNHDA, CDR2 SQIVND (reference sequence).

The chain is built from TRBV19 and TRBJ1-5, with D tentatively TRBD1 (5 bases). The clonotype was recovered from a man in his thirties or forties in good health. Source material: CD4+ T cells from PBMCs. The CDR3 region is CASSIMGRVPNQPQHF. In DNA, the CDR3 is TGTGCCAGTAGTATAATGGGCAGGGTGCCCAATCAGCCCCAGCATTTT.